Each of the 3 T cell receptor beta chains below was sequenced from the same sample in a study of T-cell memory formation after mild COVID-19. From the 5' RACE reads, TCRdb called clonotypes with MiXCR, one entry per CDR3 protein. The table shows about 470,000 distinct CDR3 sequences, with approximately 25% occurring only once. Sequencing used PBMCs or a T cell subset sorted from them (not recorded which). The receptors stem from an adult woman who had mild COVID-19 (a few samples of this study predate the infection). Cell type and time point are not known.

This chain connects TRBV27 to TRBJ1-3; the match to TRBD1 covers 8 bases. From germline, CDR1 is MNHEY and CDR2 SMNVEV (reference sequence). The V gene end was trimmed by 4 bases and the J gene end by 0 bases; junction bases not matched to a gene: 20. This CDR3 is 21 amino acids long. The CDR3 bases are TGTGCCAGCAGTTCCCGGACAGGGAAACCCTCTACCCCCCTCTCTGGAAACACCATATATTTT. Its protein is CASSSRTGKPSTPLSGNTIYF.

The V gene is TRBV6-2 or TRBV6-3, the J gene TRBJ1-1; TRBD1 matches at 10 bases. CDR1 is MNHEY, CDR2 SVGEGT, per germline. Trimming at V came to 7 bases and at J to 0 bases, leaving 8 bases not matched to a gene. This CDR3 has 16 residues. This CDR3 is CASIGGQGTMNTEAFF. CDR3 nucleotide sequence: TGTGCCAGCATTGGGGGACAGGGGACCATGAACACTGAAGCTTTCTTT.

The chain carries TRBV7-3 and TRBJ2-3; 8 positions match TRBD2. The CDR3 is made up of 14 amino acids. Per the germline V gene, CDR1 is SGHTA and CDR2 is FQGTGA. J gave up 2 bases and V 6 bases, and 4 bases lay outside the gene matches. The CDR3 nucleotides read TGTGCCAGCAGATTAGCGGGAACCACAGATACGCAGTATTTT. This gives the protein CASRLAGTTDTQYF.